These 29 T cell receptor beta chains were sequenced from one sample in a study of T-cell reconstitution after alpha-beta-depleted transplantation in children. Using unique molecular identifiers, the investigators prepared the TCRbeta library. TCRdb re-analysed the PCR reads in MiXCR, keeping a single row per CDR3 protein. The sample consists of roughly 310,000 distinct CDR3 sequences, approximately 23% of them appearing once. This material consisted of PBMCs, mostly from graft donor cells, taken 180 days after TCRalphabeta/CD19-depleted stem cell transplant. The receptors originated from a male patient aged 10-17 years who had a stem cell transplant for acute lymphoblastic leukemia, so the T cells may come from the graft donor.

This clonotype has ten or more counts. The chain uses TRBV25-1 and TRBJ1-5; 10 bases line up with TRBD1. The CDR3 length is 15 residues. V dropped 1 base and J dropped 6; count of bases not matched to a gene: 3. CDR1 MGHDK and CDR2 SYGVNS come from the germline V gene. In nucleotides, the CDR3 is TGTGCCAGCAGTGAATTTGGGACAGGGGTTCAGCCCCAGCATTTT. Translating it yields CASSEFGTGVQPQHF. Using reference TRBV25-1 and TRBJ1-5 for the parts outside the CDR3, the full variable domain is EADIYQTPRYLVIGTGKKITLECSQTMGHDKMYWYQQDPGMELHLIHYSYGVNSTEKGDLSSESTVSRIRTEHFPLTLESARPSHTSQYLCASSEFGTGVQPQHFGDGTRLSIL.

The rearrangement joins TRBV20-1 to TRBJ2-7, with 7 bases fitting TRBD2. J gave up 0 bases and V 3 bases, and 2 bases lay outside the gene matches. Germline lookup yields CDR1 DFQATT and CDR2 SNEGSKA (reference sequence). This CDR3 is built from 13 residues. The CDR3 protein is CSASGRLSYEQYF. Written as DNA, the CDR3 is TGCAGTGCTAGCGGGAGGCTCTCCTACGAGCAGTACTTC.

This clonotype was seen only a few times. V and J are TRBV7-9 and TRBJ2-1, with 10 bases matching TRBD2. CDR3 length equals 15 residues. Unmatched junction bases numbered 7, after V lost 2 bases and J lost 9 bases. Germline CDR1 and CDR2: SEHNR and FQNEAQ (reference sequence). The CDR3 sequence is CASSLRAGGPSEQFF. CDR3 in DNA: TGTGCCAGCAGCTTACGAGCGGGAGGGCCGTCTGAGCAGTTCTTC.

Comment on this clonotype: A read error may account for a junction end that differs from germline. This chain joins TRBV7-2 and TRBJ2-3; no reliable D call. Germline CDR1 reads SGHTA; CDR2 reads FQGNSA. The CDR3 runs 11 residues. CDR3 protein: CASRRVGAQVF. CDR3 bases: TGTGCCAGCAGACGGGTGGGTGCCCAGGTTTTT.

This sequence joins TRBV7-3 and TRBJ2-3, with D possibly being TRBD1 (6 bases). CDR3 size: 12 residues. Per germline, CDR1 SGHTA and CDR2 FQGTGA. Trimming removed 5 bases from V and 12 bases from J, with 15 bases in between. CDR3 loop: CASSPTTGLQYF. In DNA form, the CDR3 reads TGTGCCAGCAGCCCCACGACAGGACTTCAGTATTTT.

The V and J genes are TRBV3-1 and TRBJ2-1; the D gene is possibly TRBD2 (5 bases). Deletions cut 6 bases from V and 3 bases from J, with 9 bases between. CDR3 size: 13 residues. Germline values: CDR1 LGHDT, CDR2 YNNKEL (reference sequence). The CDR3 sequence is CASSTAVYNEQFF. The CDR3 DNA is TGTGCCAGCAGTACAGCGGTCTACAATGAGCAGTTCTTC.

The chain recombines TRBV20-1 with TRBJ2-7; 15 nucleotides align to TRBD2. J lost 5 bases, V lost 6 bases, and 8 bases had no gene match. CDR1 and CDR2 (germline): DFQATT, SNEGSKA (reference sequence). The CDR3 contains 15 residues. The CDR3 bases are TGCAGTGCAGCTACGGGACTAGCGGGAGGTAACGAGCAGTACTTC. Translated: CSAATGLAGGNEQYF.

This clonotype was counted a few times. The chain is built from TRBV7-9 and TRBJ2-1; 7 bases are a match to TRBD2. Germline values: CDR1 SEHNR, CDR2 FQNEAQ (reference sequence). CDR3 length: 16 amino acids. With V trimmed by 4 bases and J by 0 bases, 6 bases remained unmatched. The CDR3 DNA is TGTGCCAGCAGCTCAGACGGACTAGTCTCCTACAATGAGCAGTTCTTC. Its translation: CASSSDGLVSYNEQFF.

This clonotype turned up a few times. CDR3 sequence: CASSLGKTGRLQNEQFF. The CDR3, as DNA: TGTGCCAGCAGCTTAGGTAAAACAGGGAGGCTTCAAAATGAGCAGTTCTTC. The V call is TRBV7-9, the J call TRBJ2-1; D tentatively fits TRBD1 or TRBD2 (6 bases each). This CDR3 has 17 residues. CDR1 is SEHNR, CDR2 FQNEAQ, per germline (reference sequence). With 1 base removed from V and 7 bases from J, the gap between germline ends came to 20 bases.

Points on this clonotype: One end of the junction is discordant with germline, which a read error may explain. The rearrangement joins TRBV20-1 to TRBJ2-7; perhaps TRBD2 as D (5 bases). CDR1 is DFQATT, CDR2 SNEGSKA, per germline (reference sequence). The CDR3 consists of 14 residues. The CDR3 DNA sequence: TGCAGTGCTAACGGGGATCTTATCCATTACGAGCCGTACTTC. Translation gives CSANGDLIHYEPYF.

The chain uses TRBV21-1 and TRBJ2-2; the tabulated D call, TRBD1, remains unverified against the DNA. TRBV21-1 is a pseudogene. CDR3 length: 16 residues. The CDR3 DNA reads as TGTGCCAGCAGCAAAGACGGGGGGATTGGCACCGGGGAGCTGTTTTTT. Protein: CASSKDGGIGTGELFF.

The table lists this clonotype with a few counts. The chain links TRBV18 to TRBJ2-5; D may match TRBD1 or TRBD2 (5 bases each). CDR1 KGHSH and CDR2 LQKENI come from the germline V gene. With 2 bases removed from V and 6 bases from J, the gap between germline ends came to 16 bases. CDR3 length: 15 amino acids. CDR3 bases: TGTGCCAGCTCACCAGCCGGGGCGGACGTGAAGACCCAGTACTTC. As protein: CASSPAGADVKTQYF.

CDR3 in amino acids: CASSLGRVGHEQYF. CDR3 sequence (DNA): TGTGCCAGCAGCCTGGGACGGGTTGGCCACGAGCAGTACTTC. The chain employs TRBV27 and TRBJ2-7, with D perhaps matching TRBD1 or TRBD2 (5 bases each). The CDR3 contains 14 residues. Germline CDR1 is MNHEY and CDR2 is SMNVEV (reference sequence). The V and J ends lost 6 bases and 5 bases respectively, with 17 bases between them.

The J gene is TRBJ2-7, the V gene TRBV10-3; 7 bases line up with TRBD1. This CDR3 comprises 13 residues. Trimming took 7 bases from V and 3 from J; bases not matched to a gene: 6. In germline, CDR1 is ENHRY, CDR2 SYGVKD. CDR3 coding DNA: TGTGCCATCACCGGGACAGTCGGCTACGAGCAGTACTTC. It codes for CAITGTVGYEQYF.

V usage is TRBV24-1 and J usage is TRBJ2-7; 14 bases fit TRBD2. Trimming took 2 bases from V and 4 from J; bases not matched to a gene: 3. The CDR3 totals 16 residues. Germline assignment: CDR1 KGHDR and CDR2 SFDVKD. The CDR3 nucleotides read TGTGCCACCAGTGATTCGGGACTAGCGGGAGAGTACGAGCAGTACTTC. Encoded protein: CATSDSGLAGEYEQYF.

The CDR3 region is CASSYSPAYGYTF. The CDR3 DNA reads as TGTGCCAGCAGTTACTCCCCCGCTTATGGCTACACCTTC. The chain links TRBV6-5 to TRBJ1-2; D uncertain. The CDR3 has 13 residues. The V and J ends lost 0 bases and 5 bases respectively, with 7 bases between them. The germline CDR1 and CDR2 sequences are MNHEY and SVGAGI.

CDR3 in DNA: TGTGCCAGCAGTGAAGGGGGCGCCGCAGATACGCAGTATTTT. This gives the protein CASSEGGAADTQYF. V gene TRBV2 combines with J gene TRBJ2-3, with D tentatively TRBD1 (5 bases). Trimming took off 1 base at V and 4 bases at J, with 9 bases between the two ends. The CDR3 contains 14 residues. The germline CDR1 and CDR2 sequences are SNHLY and FYNNEI.

The CDR3 DNA follows: TGCAGTGCTAGAGAGGGGGGTTGGGACACTGAAGCTTTCTTT. Its protein is CSAREGGWDTEAFF. The chain has TRBV20-1 and TRBJ1-1; perhaps TRBD1 as D (5 bases). This CDR3 contains 14 residues. V lost 0 bases, J lost 3 bases, and 11 bases lay in between. Germline loops: CDR1 DFQATT, CDR2 SNEGSKA (reference sequence).

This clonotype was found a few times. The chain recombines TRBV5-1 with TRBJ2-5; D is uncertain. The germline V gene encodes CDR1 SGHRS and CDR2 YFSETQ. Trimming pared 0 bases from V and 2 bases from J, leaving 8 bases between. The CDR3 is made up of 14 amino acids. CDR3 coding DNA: TGCGCCAGCAGCTTGGTGCCTTTTCAAGAGACCCAGTACTTC. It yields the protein CASSLVPFQETQYF.

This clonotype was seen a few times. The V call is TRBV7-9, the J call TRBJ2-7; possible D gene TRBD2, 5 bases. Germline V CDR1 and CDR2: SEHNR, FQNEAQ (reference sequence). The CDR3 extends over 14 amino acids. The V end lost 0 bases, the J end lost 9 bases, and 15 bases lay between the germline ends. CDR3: CASSLAGADRVQYF. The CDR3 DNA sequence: TGTGCCAGCAGCTTAGCGGGAGCTGATAGGGTGCAGTACTTC.

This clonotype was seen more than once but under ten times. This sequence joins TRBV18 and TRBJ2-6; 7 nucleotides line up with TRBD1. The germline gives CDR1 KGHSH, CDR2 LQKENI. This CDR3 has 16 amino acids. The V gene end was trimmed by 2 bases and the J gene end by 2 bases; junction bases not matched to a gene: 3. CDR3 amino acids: CASSPGQGAGANVLTF. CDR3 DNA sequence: TGTGCCAGCTCACCAGGGCAGGGGGCTGGGGCCAACGTCCTGACTTTC.

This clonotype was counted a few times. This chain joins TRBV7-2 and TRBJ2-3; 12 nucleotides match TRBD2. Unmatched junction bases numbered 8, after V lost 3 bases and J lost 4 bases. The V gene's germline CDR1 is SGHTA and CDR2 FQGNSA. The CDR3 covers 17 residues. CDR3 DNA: TGTGCCAGCAGCTTGCCTAGCGGGAGGGAAGGGTCAGATACGCAGTATTTT. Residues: CASSLPSGREGSDTQYF.

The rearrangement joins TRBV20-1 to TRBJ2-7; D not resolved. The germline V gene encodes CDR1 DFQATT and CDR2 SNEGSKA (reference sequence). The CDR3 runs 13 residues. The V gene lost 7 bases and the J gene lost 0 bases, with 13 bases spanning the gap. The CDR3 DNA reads TGCAGTGACACGACCGAAAGCTCCTACGAGCAGTACTTC. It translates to CSDTTESSYEQYF.

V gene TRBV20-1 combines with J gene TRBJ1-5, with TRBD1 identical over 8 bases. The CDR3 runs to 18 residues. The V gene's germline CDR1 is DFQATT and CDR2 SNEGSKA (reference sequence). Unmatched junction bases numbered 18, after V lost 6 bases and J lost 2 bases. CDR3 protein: CSAPPVDRGAIGNQPQHF. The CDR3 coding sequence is TGCAGTGCCCCTCCGGTTGACAGGGGAGCTATTGGCAATCAGCCCCAGCATTTT.

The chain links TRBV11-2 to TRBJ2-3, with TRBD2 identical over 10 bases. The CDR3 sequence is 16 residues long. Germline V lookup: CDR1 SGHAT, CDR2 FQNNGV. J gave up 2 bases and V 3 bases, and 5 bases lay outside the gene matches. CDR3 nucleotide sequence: TGTGCCAGCAGCTTCGGGGGACTAGCGTACACAGATACGCAGTATTTT. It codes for CASSFGGLAYTDTQYF.

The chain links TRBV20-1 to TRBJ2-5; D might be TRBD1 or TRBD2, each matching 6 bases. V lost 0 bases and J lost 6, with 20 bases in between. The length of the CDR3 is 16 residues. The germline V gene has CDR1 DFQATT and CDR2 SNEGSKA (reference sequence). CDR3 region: CSARDRRGRPLKTQYF. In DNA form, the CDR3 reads TGCAGTGCTAGAGATAGGAGGGGGAGGCCCTTGAAGACCCAGTACTTC.

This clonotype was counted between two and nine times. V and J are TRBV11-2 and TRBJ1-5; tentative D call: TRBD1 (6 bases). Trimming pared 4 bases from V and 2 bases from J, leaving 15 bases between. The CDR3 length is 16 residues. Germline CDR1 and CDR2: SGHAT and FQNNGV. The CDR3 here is CASSSFKGGGNQPQHF. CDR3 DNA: TGTGCCAGCAGCTCTTTTAAGGGGGGCGGCAATCAGCCCCAGCATTTT.

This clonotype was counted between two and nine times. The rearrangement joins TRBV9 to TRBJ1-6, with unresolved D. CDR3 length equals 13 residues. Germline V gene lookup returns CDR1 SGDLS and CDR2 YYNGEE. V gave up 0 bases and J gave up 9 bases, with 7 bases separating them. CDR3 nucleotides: TGTGCCAGCAGCGTAGCCCCGAGTTCACCCCTCCACTTT. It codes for CASSVAPSSPLHF.

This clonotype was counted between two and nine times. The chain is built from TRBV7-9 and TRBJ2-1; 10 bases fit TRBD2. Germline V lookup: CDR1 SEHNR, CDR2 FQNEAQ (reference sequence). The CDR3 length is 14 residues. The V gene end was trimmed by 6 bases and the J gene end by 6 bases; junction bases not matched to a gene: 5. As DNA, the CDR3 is TGTGCCAGCAGAGGACTAGCGGCCTCCAATGAGCAGTTCTTC. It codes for CASRGLAASNEQFF.